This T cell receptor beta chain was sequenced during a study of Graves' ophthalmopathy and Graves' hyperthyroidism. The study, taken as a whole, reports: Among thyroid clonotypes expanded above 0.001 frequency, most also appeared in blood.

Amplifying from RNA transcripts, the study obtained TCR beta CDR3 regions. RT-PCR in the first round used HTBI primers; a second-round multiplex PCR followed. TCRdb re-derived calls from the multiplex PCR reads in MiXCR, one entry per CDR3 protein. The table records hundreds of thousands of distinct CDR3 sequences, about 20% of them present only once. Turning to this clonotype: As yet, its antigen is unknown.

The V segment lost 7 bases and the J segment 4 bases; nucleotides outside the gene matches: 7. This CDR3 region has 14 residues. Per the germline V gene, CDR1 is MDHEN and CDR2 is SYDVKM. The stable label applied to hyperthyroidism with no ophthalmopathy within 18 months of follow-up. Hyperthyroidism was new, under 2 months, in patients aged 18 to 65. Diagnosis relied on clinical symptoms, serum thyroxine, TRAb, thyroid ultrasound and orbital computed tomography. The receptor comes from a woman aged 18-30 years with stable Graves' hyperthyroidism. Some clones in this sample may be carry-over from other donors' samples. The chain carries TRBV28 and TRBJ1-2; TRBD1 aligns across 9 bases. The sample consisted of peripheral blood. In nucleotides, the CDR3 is TGTGCCAGCACGGGACAGGGAGGATTCTATGGCTACACCTTC. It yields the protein CASTGQGGFYGYTF.